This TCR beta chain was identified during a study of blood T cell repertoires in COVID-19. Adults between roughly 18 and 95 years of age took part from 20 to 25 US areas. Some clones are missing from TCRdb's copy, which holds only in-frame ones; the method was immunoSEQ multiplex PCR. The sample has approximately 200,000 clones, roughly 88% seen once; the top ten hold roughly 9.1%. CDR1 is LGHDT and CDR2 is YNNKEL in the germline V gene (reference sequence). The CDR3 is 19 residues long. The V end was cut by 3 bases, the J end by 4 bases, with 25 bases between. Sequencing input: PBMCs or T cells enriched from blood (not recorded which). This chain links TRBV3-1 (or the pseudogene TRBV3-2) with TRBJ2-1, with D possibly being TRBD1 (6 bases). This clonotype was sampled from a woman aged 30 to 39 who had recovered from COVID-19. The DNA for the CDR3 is TGTGCCAGCAGCCACTTACAGCCGGGACAAACTACAGGGTACAATGAGCAGTTCTTC. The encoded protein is CASSHLQPGQTTGYNEQFF.